The subject of this entry is one TCR beta chain. The data are from a study of T cells in Graves' hyperthyroidism and ophthalmopathy. About the study: Peripheral blood was drawn at first diagnosis, prior to all treatment.

It was RNA transcripts that yielded the amplified TCR beta CDR3 regions. When the TCR CDR3 underwent first-round RT-PCR, the HTBI primer set was used. MiXCR was run by TCRdb on the multiplex PCR reads, yielding one entry per CDR3 protein. The repertoire holds hundreds of thousands of distinct CDR3 sequences, with 22% as singletons. Each diagnosis was grounded in clinical symptoms, serum thyroxine and TRAb, thyroid ultrasound, and orbital computed tomography. Cells are PBMCs isolated from over 7.5 ml of fresh blood. The sample taken for sequencing was blood. The TCR originated in a woman between 70 and 85 years old with Graves' ophthalmopathy.

The CDR3 loop reads CASRPSGGGGHTEAFF. The CDR3 nucleotides read TGTGCCAGCCGCCCATCTGGGGGGGGAGGGCACACTGAAGCTTTCTTT. This chain uses TRBV25-1 with TRBJ1-1; D perhaps matches TRBD1 (5 bases). Germline assignment: CDR1 MGHDK and CDR2 SYGVNS. This CDR3 is built from 16 residues. Trimming cost V 8 bases and J 3 bases, with 22 bases left between them. The entire variable domain, with the rest obtained from reference TRBV25-1 and TRBJ1-1, is as follows: EADIYQTPRYLVIGTGKKITLECSQTMGHDKMYWYQQDPGMELHLIHYSYGVNSTEKGDLSSESTVSRIRTEHFPLTLESARPSHTSQYLCASRPSGGGGHTEAFFGQGTRLTVV.